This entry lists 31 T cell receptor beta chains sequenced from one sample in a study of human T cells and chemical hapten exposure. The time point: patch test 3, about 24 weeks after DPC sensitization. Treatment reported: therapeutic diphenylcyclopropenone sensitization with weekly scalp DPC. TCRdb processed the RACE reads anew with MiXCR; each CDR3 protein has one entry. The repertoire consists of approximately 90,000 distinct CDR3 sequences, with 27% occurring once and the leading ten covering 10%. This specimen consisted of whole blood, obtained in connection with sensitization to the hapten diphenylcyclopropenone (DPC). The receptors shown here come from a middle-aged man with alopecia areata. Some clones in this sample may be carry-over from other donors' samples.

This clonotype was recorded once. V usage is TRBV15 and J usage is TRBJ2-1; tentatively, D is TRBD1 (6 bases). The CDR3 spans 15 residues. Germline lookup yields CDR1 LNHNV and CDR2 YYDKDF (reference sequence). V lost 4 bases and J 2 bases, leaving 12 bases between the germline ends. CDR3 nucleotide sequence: TGTGCCACCAGCAAGAAGGACAGAACCTACAATGAGCAGTTCTTC. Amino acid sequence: CATSKKDRTYNEQFF.

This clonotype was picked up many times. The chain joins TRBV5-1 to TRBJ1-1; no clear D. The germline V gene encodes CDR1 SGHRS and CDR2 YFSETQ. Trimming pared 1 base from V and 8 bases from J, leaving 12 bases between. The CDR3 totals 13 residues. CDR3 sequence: CASSLSRKSEAFF. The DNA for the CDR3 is TGCGCCAGCAGCTTGAGCCGAAAATCGGAAGCTTTCTTT.

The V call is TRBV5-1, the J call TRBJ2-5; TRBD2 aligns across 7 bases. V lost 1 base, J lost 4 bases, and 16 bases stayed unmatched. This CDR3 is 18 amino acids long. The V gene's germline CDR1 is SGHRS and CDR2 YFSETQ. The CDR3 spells CASSLLPLAGVGGETQYF. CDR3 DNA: TGCGCCAGCAGCTTGCTTCCCTTGGCGGGAGTGGGTGGAGAGACCCAGTACTTC.

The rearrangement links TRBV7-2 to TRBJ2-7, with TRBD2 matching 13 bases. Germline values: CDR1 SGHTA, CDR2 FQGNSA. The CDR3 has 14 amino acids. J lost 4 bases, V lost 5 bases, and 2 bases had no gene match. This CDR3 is CASSPGLAGYEQYF. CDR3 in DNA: TGTGCCAGCAGCCCGGGACTAGCGGGATACGAGCAGTACTTC.

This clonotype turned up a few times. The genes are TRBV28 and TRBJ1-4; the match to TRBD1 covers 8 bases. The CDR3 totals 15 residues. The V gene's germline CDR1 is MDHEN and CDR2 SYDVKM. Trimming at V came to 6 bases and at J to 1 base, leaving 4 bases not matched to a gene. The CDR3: CASRHDRGTNEKLFF. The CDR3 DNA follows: TGTGCCAGCAGACACGACAGGGGAACTAATGAAAAACTGTTTTTT.

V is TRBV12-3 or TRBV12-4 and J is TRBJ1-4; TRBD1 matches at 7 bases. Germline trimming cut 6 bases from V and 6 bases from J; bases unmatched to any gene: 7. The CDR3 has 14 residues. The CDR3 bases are TGTGCCAGCAGACAACAGGGGTCTCATGAAAAACTGTTTTTT. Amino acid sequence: CASRQQGSHEKLFF.

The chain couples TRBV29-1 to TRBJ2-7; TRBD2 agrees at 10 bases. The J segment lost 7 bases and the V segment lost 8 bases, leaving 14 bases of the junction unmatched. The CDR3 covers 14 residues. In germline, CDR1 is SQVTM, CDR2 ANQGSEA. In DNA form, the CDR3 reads TGCAGCACATCGGTAGCGGGAGGCGGGGGAGAGCAGTACTTC. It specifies CSTSVAGGGGEQYF.

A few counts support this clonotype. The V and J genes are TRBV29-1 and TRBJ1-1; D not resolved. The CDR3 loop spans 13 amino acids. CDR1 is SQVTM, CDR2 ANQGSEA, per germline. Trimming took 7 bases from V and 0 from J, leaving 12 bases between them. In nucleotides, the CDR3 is TGCAGCGGGGCCAGTGGGGTGAACACTGAAGCTTTCTTT. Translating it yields CSGASGVNTEAFF.

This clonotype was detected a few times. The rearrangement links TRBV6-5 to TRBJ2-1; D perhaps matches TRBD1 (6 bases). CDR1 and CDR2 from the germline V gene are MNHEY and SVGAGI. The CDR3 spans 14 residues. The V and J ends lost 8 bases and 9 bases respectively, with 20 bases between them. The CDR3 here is CASRSSLQGGEQFF. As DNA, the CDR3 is TGTGCCAGCCGTTCTAGTTTGCAAGGGGGTGAGCAGTTCTTC.

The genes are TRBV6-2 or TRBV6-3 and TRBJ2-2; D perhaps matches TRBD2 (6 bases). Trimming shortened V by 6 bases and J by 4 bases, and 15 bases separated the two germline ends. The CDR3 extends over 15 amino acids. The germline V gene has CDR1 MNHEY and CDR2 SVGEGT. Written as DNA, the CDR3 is TGTGCCAGCAGCGCGGGGAGGAAAATCACCGGGGAGCTGTTTTTT. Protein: CASSAGRKITGELFF.

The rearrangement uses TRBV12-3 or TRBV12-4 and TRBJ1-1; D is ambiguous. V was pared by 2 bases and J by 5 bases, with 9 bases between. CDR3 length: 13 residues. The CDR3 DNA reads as TGTGCCAGCAGTTTACGTGAGGGAACTGAAGCTTTCTTT. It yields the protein CASSLREGTEAFF.

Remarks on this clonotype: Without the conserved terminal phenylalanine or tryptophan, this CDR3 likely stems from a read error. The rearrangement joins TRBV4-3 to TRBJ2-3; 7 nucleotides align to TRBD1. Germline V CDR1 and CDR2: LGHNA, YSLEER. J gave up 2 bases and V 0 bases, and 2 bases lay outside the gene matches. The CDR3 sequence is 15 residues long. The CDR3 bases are TGCGCCAGCAGCCAAGACGGGACAGCCACAGATACGCAGTATTTG. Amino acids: CASSQDGTATDTQYL.

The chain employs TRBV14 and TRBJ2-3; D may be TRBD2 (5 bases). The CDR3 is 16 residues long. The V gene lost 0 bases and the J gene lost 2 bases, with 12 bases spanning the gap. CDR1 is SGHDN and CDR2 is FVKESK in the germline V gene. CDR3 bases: TGTGCCAGCAGCCAAGACCGGGGAACAGTCACAGATACGCAGTATTTT. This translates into CASSQDRGTVTDTQYF.

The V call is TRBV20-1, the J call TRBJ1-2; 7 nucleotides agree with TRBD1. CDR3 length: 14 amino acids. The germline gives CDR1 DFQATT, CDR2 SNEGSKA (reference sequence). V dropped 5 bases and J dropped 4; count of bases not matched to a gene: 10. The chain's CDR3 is CSAPVTGSSYGYTF. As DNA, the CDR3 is TGCAGTGCTCCCGTGACAGGGTCATCCTATGGCTACACCTTC.

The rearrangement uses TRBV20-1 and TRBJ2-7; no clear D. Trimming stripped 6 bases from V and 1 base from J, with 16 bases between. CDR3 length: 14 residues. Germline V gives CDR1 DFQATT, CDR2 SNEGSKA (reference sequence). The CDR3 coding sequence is TGCAGTGCACCTACAGTGCCTTTATCCTACGAGCAGTACTTC. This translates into CSAPTVPLSYEQYF.

In DNA form, the CDR3 reads TGTGCCAGCAGCTCCTGGCGTACGGGTGTAAGACCTGCAACTAATGAAAAACTGTTTTTT. Amino acids: CASSSWRTGVRPATNEKLFF. This chain links TRBV5-6 with TRBJ1-4, with D hard to call. Deletions cut 3 bases from V and 0 bases from J, with 24 bases between. CDR1 and CDR2 (germline): SGHDT, YYEEEE. This CDR3 region has 20 residues.

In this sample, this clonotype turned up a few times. Here the CDR3 DNA reads TGCGCCAGCAGCTTGGCCGGAAGTGGCTCTGGAAACACCATATATTTT. Translating gives CASSLAGSGSGNTIYF. This rearrangement joins TRBV5-1 to TRBJ1-3; the D is unclear. Germline V CDR1 and CDR2: SGHRS, YFSETQ. V lost 0 bases to trimming and J lost 0 bases, with 10 bases between them. The CDR3 has 16 residues. Filled out from reference TRBV5-1 and TRBJ1-3, the complete variable domain reads KAGVTQTPRYLIKTRGQQVTLSCSPISGHRSVSWYQQTPGQGLQFLFEYFSETQRNKGNFPGRFSGRQFSNSRSEMNVSTLELGDSALYLCASSLAGSGSGNTIYFGEGSWLTVV.

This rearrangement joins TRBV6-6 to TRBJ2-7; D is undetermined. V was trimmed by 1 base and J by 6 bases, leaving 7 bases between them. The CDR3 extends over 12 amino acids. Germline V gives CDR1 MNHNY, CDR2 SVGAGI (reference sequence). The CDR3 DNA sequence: TGTGCCAGCAGTTACTACGAGACCGAGCAGTACTTC. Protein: CASSYYETEQYF.

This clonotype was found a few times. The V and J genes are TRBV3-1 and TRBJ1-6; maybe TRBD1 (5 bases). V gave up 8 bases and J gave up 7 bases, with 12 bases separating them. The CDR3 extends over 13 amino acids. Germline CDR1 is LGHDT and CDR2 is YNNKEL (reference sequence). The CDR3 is CASGEHRNSPLHF. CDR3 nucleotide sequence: TGTGCCAGCGGCGAACACAGGAATTCACCCCTCCACTTT. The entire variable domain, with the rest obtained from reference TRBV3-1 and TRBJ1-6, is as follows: DTAVSQTPKYLVTQMGNDKSIKCEQNLGHDTMYWYKQDSKKFLKIMFSYNNKELIINETVPNRFSPKSPDKAHLNLHINSLELGDSAVYFCASGEHRNSPLHFGNGTRLTVT.

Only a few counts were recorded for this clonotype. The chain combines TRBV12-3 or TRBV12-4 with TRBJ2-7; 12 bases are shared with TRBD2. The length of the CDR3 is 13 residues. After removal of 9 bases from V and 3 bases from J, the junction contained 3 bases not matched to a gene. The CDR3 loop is CASGLAGLYEQYF. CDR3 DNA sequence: TGTGCCAGTGGACTAGCGGGACTCTACGAGCAGTACTTC.

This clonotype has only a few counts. CDR3 DNA sequence: TGTGCCAGCAGTGGAGAACAAATCGTGCGGGAGCTGTTTTTT. Its translation is CASSGEQIVRELFF. This chain links TRBV2 with TRBJ2-2; D unclear. The germline V gene encodes CDR1 SNHLY and CDR2 FYNNEI. The CDR3 is made up of 14 amino acids. V was pared by 4 bases and J by 9 bases, with 15 bases between.

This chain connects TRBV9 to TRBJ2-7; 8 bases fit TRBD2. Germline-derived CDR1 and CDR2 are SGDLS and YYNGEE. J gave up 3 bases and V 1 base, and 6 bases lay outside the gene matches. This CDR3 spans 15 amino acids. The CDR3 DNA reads TGTGCCAGCAGCGTACTCCCGGGAGGGGTCTACGAGCAGTACTTC. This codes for CASSVLPGGVYEQYF. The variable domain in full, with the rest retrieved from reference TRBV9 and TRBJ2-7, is DSGVTQTPKHLITATGQRVTLRCSPRSGDLSVYWYQQSLDQGLQFLIQYYNGEERAKGNILERFSAQQFPDLHSELNLSSLELGDSALYFCASSVLPGGVYEQYFGPGTRLTVT.

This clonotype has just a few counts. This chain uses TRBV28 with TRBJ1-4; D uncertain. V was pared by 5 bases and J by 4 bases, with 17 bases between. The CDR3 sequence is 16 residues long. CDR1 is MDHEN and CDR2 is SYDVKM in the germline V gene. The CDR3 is CASSPLSRLHNEKLFF. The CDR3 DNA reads TGTGCCAGCAGTCCCCTGTCCCGCCTCCATAATGAAAAACTGTTTTTT.

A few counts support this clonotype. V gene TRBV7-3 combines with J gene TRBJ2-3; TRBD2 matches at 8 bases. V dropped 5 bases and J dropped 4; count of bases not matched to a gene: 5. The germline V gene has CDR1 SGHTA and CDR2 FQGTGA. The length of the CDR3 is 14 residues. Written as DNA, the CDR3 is TGTGCCAGCAGCAATGGACTAGCACCAGATACGCAGTATTTT. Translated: CASSNGLAPDTQYF.

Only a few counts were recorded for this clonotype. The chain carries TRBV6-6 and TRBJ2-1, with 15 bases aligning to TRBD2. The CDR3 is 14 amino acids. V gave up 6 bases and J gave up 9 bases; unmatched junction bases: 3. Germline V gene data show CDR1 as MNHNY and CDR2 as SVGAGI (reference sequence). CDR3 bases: TGTGCCAGCAGCACGGGACTAGCGGGAGGTGAGCAGTTCTTC. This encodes CASSTGLAGGEQFF.

In DNA, the CDR3 is TGCAGTGCGAGGAACGGGATTACTAATGAAAAACTGTTTTTT. Residues: CSARNGITNEKLFF. The chain links TRBV20-1 to TRBJ1-4; D not resolved. The CDR3 runs to 14 residues. The germline CDR1 and CDR2 sequences are DFQATT and SNEGSKA (reference sequence). Trimming removed 6 bases from V and 2 bases from J, with 13 bases in between.

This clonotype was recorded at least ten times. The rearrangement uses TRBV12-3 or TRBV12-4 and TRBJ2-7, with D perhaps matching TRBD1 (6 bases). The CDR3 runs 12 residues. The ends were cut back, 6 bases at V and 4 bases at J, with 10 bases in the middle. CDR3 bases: TGTGCCAGCAGCCCTAGGGGGTACGAGCAGTACTTC. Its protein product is CASSPRGYEQYF.

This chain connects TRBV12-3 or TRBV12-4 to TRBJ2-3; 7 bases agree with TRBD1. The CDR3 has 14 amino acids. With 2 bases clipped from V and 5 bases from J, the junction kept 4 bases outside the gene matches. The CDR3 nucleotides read TGTGCCAGCAGTTTAATAGGGGGCCGAGATACGCAGTATTTT. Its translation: CASSLIGGRDTQYF.

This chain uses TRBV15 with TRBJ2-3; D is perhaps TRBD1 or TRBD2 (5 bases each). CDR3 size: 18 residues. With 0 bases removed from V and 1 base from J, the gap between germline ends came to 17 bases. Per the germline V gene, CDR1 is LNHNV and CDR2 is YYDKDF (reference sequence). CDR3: CATSRDRGAAEGTDTQYF. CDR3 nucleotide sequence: TGTGCCACCAGCAGAGATCGGGGCGCCGCAGAAGGCACAGATACGCAGTATTTT.

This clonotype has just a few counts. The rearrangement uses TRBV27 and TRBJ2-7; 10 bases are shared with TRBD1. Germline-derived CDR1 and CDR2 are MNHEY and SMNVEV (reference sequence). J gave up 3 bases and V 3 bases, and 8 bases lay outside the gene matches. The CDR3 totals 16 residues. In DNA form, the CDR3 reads TGTGCCAGCAGTTTCAGGGCAGGGGACAGGGGCTACGAGCAGTACTTC. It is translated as CASSFRAGDRGYEQYF.

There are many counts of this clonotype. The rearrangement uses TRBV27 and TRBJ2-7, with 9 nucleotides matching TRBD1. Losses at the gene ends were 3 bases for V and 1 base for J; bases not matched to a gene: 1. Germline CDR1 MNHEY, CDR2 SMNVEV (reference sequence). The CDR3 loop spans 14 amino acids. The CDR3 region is CASSLGTGSYEQYF. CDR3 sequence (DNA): TGTGCCAGCAGTTTGGGGACAGGGTCCTACGAGCAGTACTTC.